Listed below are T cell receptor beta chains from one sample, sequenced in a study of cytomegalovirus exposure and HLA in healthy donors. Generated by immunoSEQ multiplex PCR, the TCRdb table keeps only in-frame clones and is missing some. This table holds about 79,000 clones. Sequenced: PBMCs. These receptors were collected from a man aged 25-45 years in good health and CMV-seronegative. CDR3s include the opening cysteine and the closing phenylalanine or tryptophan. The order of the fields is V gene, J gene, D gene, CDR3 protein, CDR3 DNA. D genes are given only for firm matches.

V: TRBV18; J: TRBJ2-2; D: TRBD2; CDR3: CASSQPKPGLAGVPNTGELFF; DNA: TGTGCCAGCTCACAACCGAAGCCGGGACTAGCGGGAGTCCCGAACACCGGGGAGCTGTTTTTT
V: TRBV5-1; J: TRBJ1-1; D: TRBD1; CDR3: CASSRWTGASGVTEAFF; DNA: TGCGCCAGCAGCCGCTGGACAGGGGCTTCTGGGGTCACTGAAGCTTTCTTT
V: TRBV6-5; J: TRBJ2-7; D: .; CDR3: CASSYVRGAGYEQYF; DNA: TGTGCCAGCAGTTACGTACGGGGGGCAGGCTACGAGCAGTACTTC
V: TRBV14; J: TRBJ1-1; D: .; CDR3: CASSHLGDPRGAFF; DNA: TGTGCCAGCAGCCACCTCGGGGACCCTCGGGGGGCTTTCTTT
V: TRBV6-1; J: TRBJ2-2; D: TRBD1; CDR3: CASSVRDRADTGELFF; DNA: TGTGCCAGCAGTGTTCGGGACAGGGCGGACACCGGGGAGCTGTTTTTT
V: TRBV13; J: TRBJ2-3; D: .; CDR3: CASSFAGLGSTDTQYF; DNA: TGTGCCAGCAGCTTTGCGGGACTGGGTAGCACAGATACGCAGTATTTT
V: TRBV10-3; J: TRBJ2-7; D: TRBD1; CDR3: CAISESGQAQSYEQYF; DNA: TGTGCCATCAGTGAGTCCGGACAGGCTCAATCCTACGAGCAGTACTTC
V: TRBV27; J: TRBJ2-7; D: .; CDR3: CASSFRQDSYEQYF; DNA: TGTGCCAGCAGTTTTCGACAGGACTCCTACGAGCAGTACTTC
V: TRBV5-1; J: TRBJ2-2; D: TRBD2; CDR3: CASSLDPGGGELFF; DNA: TGCGCCAGCAGCTTGGATCCGGGAGGCGGGGAGCTGTTTTTT
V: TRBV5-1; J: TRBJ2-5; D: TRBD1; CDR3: CASSRDRGRETQYF; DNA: TGCGCCAGCAGCCGGGACAGGGGGCGAGAGACCCAGTACTTC
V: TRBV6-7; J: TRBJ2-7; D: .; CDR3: CASSYGIRDEQYF; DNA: TGTGCCAGCAGTTACGGTATCCGGGACGAGCAGTACTTC
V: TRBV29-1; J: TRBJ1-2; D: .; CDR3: CSVETGRTGYTF; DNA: TGCAGCGTTGAAACAGGGCGGACTGGCTACACCTTC
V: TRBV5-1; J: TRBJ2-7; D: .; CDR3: CASSTGYEQYF; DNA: TGCGCCAGCAGCACCGGCTACGAGCAGTACTTC
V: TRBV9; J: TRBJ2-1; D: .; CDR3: CASSAQGNEQFF; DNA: TGTGCCAGCAGCGCACAGGGCAATGAGCAGTTCTTC
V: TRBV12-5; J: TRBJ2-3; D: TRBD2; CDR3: CASGLISGRIVTQYF; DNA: TGTGCTAGTGGTTTGATTAGCGGGAGAATCGTTACGCAGTATTTT
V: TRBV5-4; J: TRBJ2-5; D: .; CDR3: CASSWGTLGRETQYF; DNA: TGTGCCAGCAGCTGGGGGACTTTAGGGCGTGAGACCCAGTACTTC
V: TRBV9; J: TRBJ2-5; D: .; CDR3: CASSVWASANQETQYF; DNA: TGTGCCAGCAGCGTATGGGCTAGCGCAAACCAAGAGACCCAGTACTTC
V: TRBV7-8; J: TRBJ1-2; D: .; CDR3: CASSLAGGVVNYGYTF; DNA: TGTGCCAGCAGCTTAGCGGGAGGGGTCGTCAACTATGGCTACACCTTC
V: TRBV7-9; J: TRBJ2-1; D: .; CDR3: CASSVRSAYNEQFF; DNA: TGTGCCAGCAGCGTACGGTCTGCCTACAATGAGCAGTTCTTC
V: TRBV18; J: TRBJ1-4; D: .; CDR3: CASSQPGATLNEKLFF; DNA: TGTGCCAGCTCACAACCTGGGGCGACGCTTAATGAAAAACTGTTTTTT
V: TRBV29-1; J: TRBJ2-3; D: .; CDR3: CSAYTADTQYF; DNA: TGCAGCGCCTATACTGCAGATACGCAGTATTTT
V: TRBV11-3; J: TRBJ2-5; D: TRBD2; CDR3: CASSWWEGQETQYF; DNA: TGTGCCAGCAGCTGGTGGGAGGGCCAAGAGACCCAGTACTTC
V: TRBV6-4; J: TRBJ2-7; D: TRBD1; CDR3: CASSDPDRKAYEQYF; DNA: TGTGCCAGCAGTGACCCGGACAGGAAAGCCTACGAGCAGTACTTC
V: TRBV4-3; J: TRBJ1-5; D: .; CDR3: CASSQGLEVTQPQHF; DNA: TGCGCCAGCAGCCAAGGTCTTGAGGTCACTCAGCCCCAGCATTTT
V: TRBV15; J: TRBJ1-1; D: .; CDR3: CATSHDTNTEAFF; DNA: TGTGCCACCAGCCATGACACGAACACTGAAGCTTTCTTT
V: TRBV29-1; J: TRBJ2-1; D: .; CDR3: CSVEGGDASYNEQFF; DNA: TGCAGCGTTGAAGGGGGAGATGCCTCCTACAATGAGCAGTTCTTC
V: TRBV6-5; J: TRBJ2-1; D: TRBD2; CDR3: CASSYGGDYNEQFF; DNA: TGTGCCAGCAGTTACGGGGGGGACTACAATGAGCAGTTCTTC
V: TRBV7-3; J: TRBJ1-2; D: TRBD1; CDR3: CASSGQAIGYTF; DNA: TGTGCCAGCAGCGGACAGGCGATTGGCTACACCTTC
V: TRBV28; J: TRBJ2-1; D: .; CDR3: CASSLSPVSAYNEQFF; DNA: TGTGCCAGCAGTTTATCCCCCGTAAGCGCCTACAATGAGCAGTTCTTC
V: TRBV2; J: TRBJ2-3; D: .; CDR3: CASSERMQGTDTQYF; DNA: TGTGCCAGCAGTGAAAGGATGCAGGGCACAGATACGCAGTATTTT
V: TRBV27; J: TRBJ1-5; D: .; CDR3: CASRVGGGNQPQHF; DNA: TGTGCCAGCAGGGTCGGGGGAGGGAATCAGCCCCAGCATTTT
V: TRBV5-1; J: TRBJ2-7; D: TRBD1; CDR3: CASSFRQGSLYEQYF; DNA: TGCGCCAGCAGCTTCAGACAGGGCTCCCTCTACGAGCAGTACTTC
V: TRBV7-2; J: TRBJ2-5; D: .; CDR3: CASSSTSSWKTQYF; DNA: TGTGCCAGCAGCTCCACTTCTAGTTGGAAGACCCAGTACTTC
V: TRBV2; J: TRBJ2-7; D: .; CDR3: CASRLNYEQYF; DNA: TGTGCCAGCAGACTGAACTACGAGCAGTACTTC
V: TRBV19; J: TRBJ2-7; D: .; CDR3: CASSINWQGRGEQYF; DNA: TGTGCCAGTAGTATAAATTGGCAGGGGAGAGGCGAGCAGTACTTC
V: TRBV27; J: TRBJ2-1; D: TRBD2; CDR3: CASSLSAGVGYNEQFF; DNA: TGTGCCAGCAGTTTAAGTGCGGGAGTGGGCTACAATGAGCAGTTCTTC
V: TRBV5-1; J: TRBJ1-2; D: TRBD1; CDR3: CASSLIGGDGYTF; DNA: TGCGCCAGCAGCTTGATAGGGGGCGATGGCTACACCTTC
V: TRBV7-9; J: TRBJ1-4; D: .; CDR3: CASSYQGMSNEKLFF; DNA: TGTGCCAGCAGCTACCAGGGGATGAGTAATGAAAAACTGTTTTTT
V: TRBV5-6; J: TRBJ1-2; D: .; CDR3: CASSLSGGFFYGYTF; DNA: TGTGCCAGCAGCTTGTCCGGGGGTTTCTTCTATGGCTACACCTTC
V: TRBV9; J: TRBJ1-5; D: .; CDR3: CASSVAGGDQPQHF; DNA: TGTGCCAGCAGCGTAGCCGGGGGGGATCAGCCCCAGCATTTT
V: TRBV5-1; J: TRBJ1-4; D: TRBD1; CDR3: CASSSTGAGEKLFF; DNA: TGCGCCAGCAGCTCTACAGGGGCTGGTGAAAAACTGTTTTTT
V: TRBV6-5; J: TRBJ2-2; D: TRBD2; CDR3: CASSSQGLAGAGELFF; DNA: TGTGCCAGCAGTTCCCAGGGACTAGCGGGAGCGGGGGAGCTGTTTTTT
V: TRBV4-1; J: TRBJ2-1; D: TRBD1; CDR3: CASRQPGGEAEQFF; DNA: TGCGCCAGCAGGCAACCAGGGGGAGAGGCTGAGCAGTTCTTC
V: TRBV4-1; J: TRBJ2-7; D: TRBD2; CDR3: CASSQVPLAGYIYEQYF; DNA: TGCGCCAGCAGCCAAGTCCCCCTAGCGGGATACATTTACGAGCAGTACTTC
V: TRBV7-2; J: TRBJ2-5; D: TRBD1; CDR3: CASSLHRGGLETQYF; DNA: TGTGCCAGCAGCCTCCACAGGGGCGGTTTGGAGACCCAGTACTTC
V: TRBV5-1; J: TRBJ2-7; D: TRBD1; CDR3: CASSSGTGQHEQYF; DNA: TGCGCCAGCAGCTCGGGGACAGGGCAGCACGAGCAGTACTTC
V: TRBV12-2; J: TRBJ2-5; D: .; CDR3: CASRLATGEETQYF; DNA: TGTGCAAGTCGCTTAGCGACAGGGGAAGAGACCCAGTACTTC
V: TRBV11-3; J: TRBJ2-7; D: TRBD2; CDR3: CASSLDWGGAEQYF; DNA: TGTGCCAGCAGCTTAGATTGGGGAGGGGCCGAGCAGTACTTC
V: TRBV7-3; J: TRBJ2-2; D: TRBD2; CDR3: CASSPQTSPNTGELFF; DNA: TGTGCCAGCAGCCCCCAGACTAGCCCGAACACCGGGGAGCTGTTTTTT
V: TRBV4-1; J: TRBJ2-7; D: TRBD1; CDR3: CASSFREQGGYEQYF; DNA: TGCGCCAGCAGCTTTCGGGAACAGGGGGGCTACGAGCAGTACTTC
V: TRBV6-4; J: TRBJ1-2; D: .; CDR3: CASSEGPVGGYTF; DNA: TGTGCCAGCAGTGAAGGTCCCGTGGGCGGCTACACCTTC